This TCR beta chain was recorded in a study of post-analysis software for immune sequencing data. Presence of unique molecular identifiers characterized the TCR beta cDNA libraries. It was from about 0.98 to 11 million T cells that approximately 500,000 cDNA molecules came. TCRdb ran MiXCR on the PCR reads and lists one entry per CDR3 protein. The table includes under 650,000 distinct CDR3 sequences, roughly two fifths detected once. For this clonotype: Its antigen is not known.

Findings and caveats of the study: TRBV segments more frequent in patients than in controls numbered five and included TRBV5-6, TRBV5-1 and TRBV20-1.

V was trimmed by 3 bases and J by 3 bases, leaving 15 bases between them. Germline V gives CDR1 MNHNS, CDR2 SASEGT. The CDR3 sequence is 15 residues long. The chain carries TRBV6-1 and TRBJ2-7, with D perhaps matching TRBD2 (6 bases). The source material was blood. This receptor was identified in a girl aged 5 to 17 with multiple sclerosis. The DNA of the CDR3 is TGTGCCAGCAGTGATGTCGCCAAGGGAGGCTACGAGCAGTACTTC. It translates to CASSDVAKGGYEQYF.